This T cell receptor (beta chain) is from a study of T-cell reconstitution after alpha-beta-depleted transplantation in children. The CDR3 has 17 residues. V was cut by 6 bases and J by 0 bases, with 20 bases left in between. CDR1 is SEHNR and CDR2 is FQNEAQ in the germline V gene (reference sequence). A TCRbeta library incorporating unique molecular identifiers was prepared. Each CDR3 protein gets one entry after TCRdb re-called the PCR reads with MiXCR. This table has a few hundred thousand distinct CDR3 sequences, around 21% appearing once. The sequencing used PBMCs from the stem cell graft donor, collected from the stem cell graft. The source is a human donor who donated a stem cell graft to a child with acute myeloid leukemia. V usage is TRBV7-9 and J usage is TRBJ2-5, with D possibly matching TRBD2 (6 bases). DNA of the CDR3: TGTGCCAGCAGTACGGCGGGATCCACCCCCTACCAAGAGACCCAGTACTTC. This codes for CASSTAGSTPYQETQYF.